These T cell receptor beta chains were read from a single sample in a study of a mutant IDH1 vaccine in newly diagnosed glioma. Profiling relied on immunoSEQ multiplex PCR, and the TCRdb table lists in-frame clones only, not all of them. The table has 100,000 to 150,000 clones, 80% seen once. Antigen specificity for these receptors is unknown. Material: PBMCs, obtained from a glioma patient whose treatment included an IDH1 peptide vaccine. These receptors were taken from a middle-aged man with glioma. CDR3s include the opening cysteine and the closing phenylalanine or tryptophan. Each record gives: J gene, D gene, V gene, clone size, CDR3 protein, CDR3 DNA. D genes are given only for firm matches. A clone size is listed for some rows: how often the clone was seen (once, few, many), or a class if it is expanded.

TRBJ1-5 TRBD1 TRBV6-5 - CASSRQGVDQPQHF TGTGCCAGCAGTCGACAGGGTGTCGACCAGCCCCAGCATTTT
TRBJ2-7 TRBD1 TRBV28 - CASSSPGQVSYEQYF TGTGCCAGCAGCTCCCCGGGACAGGTATCCTACGAGCAGTACTTC
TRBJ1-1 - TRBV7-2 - CASCGIMNTEAFF TGTGCCAGCTGTGGGATCATGAACACTGAAGCTTTCTTT
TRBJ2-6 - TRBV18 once CASSPDSGANVLTF TGTGCCAGCTCACCGGACTCTGGGGCCAACGTCCTGACTTTC
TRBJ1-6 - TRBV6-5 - CASSYALTTPLHF TGTGCCAGCAGTTACGCACTTACTACACCCCTCCACTTT
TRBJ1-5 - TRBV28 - CASTSPTLGHGGQPQHF TGTGCCAGCACCAGTCCGACCCTGGGCCACGGGGGTCAGCCCCAGCATTTT
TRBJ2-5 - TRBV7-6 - CASSLEPGVETQYF TGTGCCAGCAGCTTAGAGCCGGGGGTGGAGACCCAGTACTTC
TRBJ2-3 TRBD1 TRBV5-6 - CASSRTGSTDTQYF TGTGCCAGCAGCCGGACAGGAAGCACAGATACGCAGTATTTT
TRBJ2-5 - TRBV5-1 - CASSLSGKKQETQYF TGCGCCAGCAGCTTGTCGGGTAAAAAGCAAGAGACCCAGTACTTC
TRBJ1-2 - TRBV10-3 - CAIAANYGYTF TGTGCCATCGCGGCCAACTATGGCTACACCTTC
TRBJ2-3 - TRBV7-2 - CASSLRVGTDTQYF TGTGCCAGCAGCTTACGGGTAGGAACAGATACGCAGTATTTT
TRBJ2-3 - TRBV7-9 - CASSLRRRPTDTQYF TGTGCCAGCAGCTTACGGCGACGGCCCACAGATACGCAGTATTTT
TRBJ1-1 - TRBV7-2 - CASSRRTHTEAFF TGTGCCAGCAGTAGACGGACGCACACTGAAGCTTTCTTT
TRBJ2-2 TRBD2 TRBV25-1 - CASSPSGRAWNTGELFF TGTGCCAGCAGTCCGAGCGGGAGGGCCTGGAACACCGGGGAGCTGTTTTTT
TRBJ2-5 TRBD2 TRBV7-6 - CASSLLGSKRGWETQYF TGTGCCAGCAGCTTACTGGGCAGTAAGCGGGGGTGGGAGACCCAGTACTTC
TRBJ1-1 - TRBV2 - CASTERTSWTEAFF TGTGCCAGCACCGAGAGAACTTCATGGACTGAAGCTTTCTTT
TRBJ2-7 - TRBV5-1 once CASSLASGGEQYF TGCGCCAGCAGCTTGGCCAGTGGGGGCGAGCAGTACTTC
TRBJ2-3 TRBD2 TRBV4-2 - CASSQDFQRGEVDTQYF TGTGCCAGCAGCCAAGATTTCCAGCGGGGGGAGGTAGATACGCAGTATTTT
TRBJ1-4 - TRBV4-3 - CASSRKPAGLNEKLFF TGCGCCAGCAGCCGAAAGCCGGCCGGTCTTAATGAAAAACTGTTTTTT
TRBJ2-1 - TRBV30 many CAWAVSSYNEQFF TGTGCCTGGGCGGTGAGCTCCTACAATGAGCAGTTCTTC
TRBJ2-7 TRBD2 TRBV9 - CASSVLSTSGVSYEQYF TGTGCCAGCAGCGTACTGTCGACTAGCGGGGTCTCCTACGAGCAGTACTTC
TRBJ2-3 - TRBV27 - CASSLSGFKGDTQYF TGTGCCAGCAGTTTATCTGGGTTCAAGGGAGATACGCAGTATTTT
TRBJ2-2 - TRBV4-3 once CASSQGDRSGMNGELFF TGCGCCAGCAGCCAAGGTGATAGGTCAGGGATGAACGGGGAGCTGTTTTTT
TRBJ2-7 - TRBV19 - CASTHLAEQYF TGTGCCAGTACCCATTTGGCCGAGCAGTACTTC
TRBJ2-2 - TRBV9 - CASSEGVLPTGELFF TGTGCCAGCAGCGAAGGGGTACTACCCACCGGGGAGCTGTTTTTT
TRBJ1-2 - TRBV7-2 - CASSLGVIGYTF TGTGCCAGCAGCTTAGGGGTTATTGGCTACACCTTC
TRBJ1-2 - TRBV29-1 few CSVEDWSSSADTLYGYTF TGCAGCGTTGAAGATTGGTCTTCCAGTGCAGATACCCTCTATGGCTACACCTTC
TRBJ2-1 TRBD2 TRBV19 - CATRARLAGADNEQFF TGTGCCACTCGGGCCCGACTAGCGGGAGCGGACAATGAGCAGTTCTTC
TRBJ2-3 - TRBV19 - CASSIGGGADTDTQYF TGTGCCAGTAGTATAGGCGGGGGCGCCGACACAGATACGCAGTATTTT
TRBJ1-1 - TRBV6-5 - CASRWSDRNTEAFF TGTGCCAGCAGATGGTCAGACAGGAACACTGAAGCTTTCTTT
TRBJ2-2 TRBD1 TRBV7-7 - CASSLAAWGQANTGELFF TGTGCTAGCAGCTTAGCTGCCTGGGGACAGGCTAACACCGGGGAGCTGTTTTTT
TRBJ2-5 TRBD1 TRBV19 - CASSIATGGGQETQYF TGTGCCAGTAGTATAGCAACAGGGGGCGGCCAAGAGACCCAGTACTTC
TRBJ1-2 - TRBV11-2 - CASSLFQVNYGYTF TGTGCCAGCAGCTTATTCCAGGTTAACTATGGCTACACCTTC
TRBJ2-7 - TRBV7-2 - CASSPRQEIPYEQYF TGTGCCAGCAGCCCGCGACAGGAAATACCCTACGAGCAGTACTTC
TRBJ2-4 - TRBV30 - CAWSRGWEHPNSGVIQYF TGTGCCTGGAGTCGAGGTTGGGAGCATCCTAACAGCGGAGTCATTCAGTACTTC
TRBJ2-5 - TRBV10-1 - CASSPRRPEKTQYF TGCGCCAGCTCCCCCCGGAGGCCCGAAAAGACCCAGTACTTC
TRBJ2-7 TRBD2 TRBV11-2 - CASSLRTSGRGAGSYEQYF TGTGCCAGCAGCTTAAGGACTAGCGGGAGAGGGGCCGGCTCCTACGAGCAGTACTTC
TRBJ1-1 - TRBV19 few CASSIRGTNTEAFF TGTGCCAGTAGTATACGGGGGACGAACACTGAAGCTTTCTTT
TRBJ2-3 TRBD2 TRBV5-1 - CASSPIAGSTDTQYF TGCGCCAGCAGCCCCATAGCGGGCTCGACAGATACGCAGTATTTT
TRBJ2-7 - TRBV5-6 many CASSLLGQPYYEQYF TGTGCCAGCAGCTTGTTAGGACAGCCCTACTACGAGCAGTACTTC
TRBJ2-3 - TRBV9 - CASSAGIAVKDTQYF TGTGCCAGCAGCGCAGGGATTGCAGTTAAAGATACGCAGTATTTT